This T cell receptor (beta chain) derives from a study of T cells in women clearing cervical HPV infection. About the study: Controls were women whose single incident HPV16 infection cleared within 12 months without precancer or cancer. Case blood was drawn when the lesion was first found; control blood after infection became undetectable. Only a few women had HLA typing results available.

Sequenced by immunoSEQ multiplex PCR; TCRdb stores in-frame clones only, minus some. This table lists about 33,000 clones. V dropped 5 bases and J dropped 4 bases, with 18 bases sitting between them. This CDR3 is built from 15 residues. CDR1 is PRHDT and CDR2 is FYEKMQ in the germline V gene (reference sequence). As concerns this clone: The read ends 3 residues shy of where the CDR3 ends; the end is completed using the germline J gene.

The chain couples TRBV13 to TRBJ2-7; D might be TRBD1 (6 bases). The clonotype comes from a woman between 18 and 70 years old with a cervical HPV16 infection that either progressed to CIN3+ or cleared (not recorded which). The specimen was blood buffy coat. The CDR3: CASSPGAGPSYEQYF. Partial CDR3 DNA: TGTGCCAGCAGCCCAGGGGCGGGCCCTTCGTACGAG. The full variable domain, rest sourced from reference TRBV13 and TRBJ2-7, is AAGVIQSPRHLIKEKRETATLKCYPIPRHDTVYWYQQGPGQDPQFLISFYEKMQSDKGSIPDRFSAQQFSDYHSELNMSSLELGDSALYFCASSPGAGPSYEQYFGPGTRLTVT.